The rows below give T cell receptor beta chains drawn from one sample of a study of OX40 agonist ivuxolimab in advanced cancers. TCRdb keeps only in-frame clones here, not all; method: immunoSEQ multiplex PCR. The table has around 100,000 clones, roughly nine tenths seen once; the top ten hold approximately 0.3%. The input for sequencing was CD4+ or CD8+ T cells sorted from blood, taken in a trial of the OX40 agonist ivuxolimab. The receptors derive from an adult with an advanced solid tumor such as melanoma, head and neck, liver or kidney cancer. CDR3s include the opening cysteine and the closing phenylalanine or tryptophan. D genes are given only for firm matches. Part of the rows lack a size; the others show once, few, many or a class for expanded clones.

J gene: TRBJ2-1; V gene: TRBV7-2; D gene: -; clone size: -; CDR3 length: 14; CDR3 DNA: TGTGCCAGCAGCCCCTCGGGGGCCTACAATGAGCAGTTCTTC; CDR3 protein: CASSPSGAYNEQFF
J gene: TRBJ1-2; V gene: TRBV6-6; D gene: -; clone size: -; CDR3 length: 13; CDR3 DNA: TGTGCCAGCAGTTACCAGACACCGCCTGGCTACACCTTC; CDR3 protein: CASSYQTPPGYTF
J gene: TRBJ2-7; V gene: TRBV6-5; D gene: TRBD1; clone size: -; CDR3 length: 14; CDR3 DNA: TGTGCCAGCAGTTTAGGACAGGGGTCCTACGAGCAGTACTTC; CDR3 protein: CASSLGQGSYEQYF
J gene: TRBJ1-1; V gene: TRBV4-1; D gene: -; clone size: -; CDR3 length: 15; CDR3 DNA: TGCGCCAGCAGCCAAGGGGAGAGGAGTTGGGCTGAAGCTTTCTTT; CDR3 protein: CASSQGERSWAEAFF
J gene: TRBJ2-7; V gene: TRBV7-9; D gene: -; clone size: -; CDR3 length: 14; CDR3 DNA: TGTGCCAGCAGCCCCCGGGCCAACCCCTACGAGCAGTACTTC; CDR3 protein: CASSPRANPYEQYF
J gene: TRBJ2-4; V gene: TRBV7-2; D gene: TRBD1; clone size: -; CDR3 length: 14; CDR3 DNA: TGTGCCAGCAGCCCAGGGGGATCCAAAAACATTCAGTACTTC; CDR3 protein: CASSPGGSKNIQYF
J gene: TRBJ2-7; V gene: TRBV19; D gene: TRBD1; clone size: -; CDR3 length: 12; CDR3 DNA: TGTGCCAGTAGTCGACAGGGTGGCGAGCAGTACTTC; CDR3 protein: CASSRQGGEQYF
J gene: TRBJ1-5; V gene: TRBV2; D gene: -; clone size: -; CDR3 length: 14; CDR3 DNA: TGTGCCAGCAGCCAAACCGGGGGGAGTCAGCCCCAGCATTTT; CDR3 protein: CASSQTGGSQPQHF
J gene: TRBJ1-1; V gene: TRBV7-6; D gene: -; clone size: -; CDR3 length: 15; CDR3 DNA: TGTGCCAGCAGCTCCGTCGGCGGGGGAGACACTGAAGCTTTCTTT; CDR3 protein: CASSSVGGGDTEAFF
J gene: TRBJ1-1; V gene: TRBV5-8; D gene: -; clone size: -; CDR3 length: 14; CDR3 DNA: TGTGCCAGCAGCTTGGGGGGGTTCCTCACTGAAGCTTTCTTT; CDR3 protein: CASSLGGFLTEAFF
J gene: TRBJ1-6; V gene: TRBV4-2; D gene: TRBD1; clone size: -; CDR3 length: 17; CDR3 DNA: TGTGCCAGCAGCCAAGATCGGACAGGGGGCTTGAATTCACCCCTCCACTTT; CDR3 protein: CASSQDRTGGLNSPLHF
J gene: TRBJ1-2; V gene: TRBV28; D gene: -; clone size: -; CDR3 length: 13; CDR3 DNA: TGTGCCAGCAGTCCGAAAGCTAACTATGGCTACACCTTC; CDR3 protein: CASSPKANYGYTF
J gene: TRBJ2-7; V gene: TRBV21-1; D gene: -; clone size: -; CDR3 length: 14; CDR3 DNA: TGTGCCAGCAGCAAAGCGCAAACTTCCTACGAGCAGTACTTC; CDR3 protein: CASSKAQTSYEQYF
J gene: TRBJ2-7; V gene: TRBV6-1; D gene: TRBD2; clone size: -; CDR3 length: 15; CDR3 DNA: TGTGCCAGCAAAACCGGGACTAGCGGCTCCTACGAGCAGTACTTC; CDR3 protein: CASKTGTSGSYEQYF
J gene: TRBJ2-1; V gene: TRBV7-8; D gene: -; clone size: -; CDR3 length: 12; CDR3 DNA: TGTGCCAGCAGCCCCCAAGACAATGAGCAGTTCTTC; CDR3 protein: CASSPQDNEQFF
J gene: TRBJ1-3; V gene: TRBV4-2; D gene: -; clone size: few; CDR3 length: 16; CDR3 DNA: TGTGCCAGCAGCCAAGAGAGGGGATTTCCTGGAAACACCATATATTTT; CDR3 protein: CASSQERGFPGNTIYF
J gene: TRBJ1-2; V gene: TRBV19; D gene: -; clone size: once; CDR3 length: 14; CDR3 DNA: TGTGCCAGTAGTATACAGGCTACTAACTATGGCTACACCTTC; CDR3 protein: CASSIQATNYGYTF
J gene: TRBJ1-2; V gene: TRBV28; D gene: TRBD1; clone size: -; CDR3 length: 11; CDR3 DNA: TGTGCCTCGGGACAGGCCTATGGCTACACCTTC; CDR3 protein: CASGQAYGYTF
J gene: TRBJ1-1; V gene: TRBV5-4; D gene: -; clone size: -; CDR3 length: 15; CDR3 DNA: TGTGCCAGCAGCTTGGAGAGTGGGTCGAACACTGAAGCTTTCTTT; CDR3 protein: CASSLESGSNTEAFF
J gene: TRBJ1-2; V gene: TRBV28; D gene: -; clone size: -; CDR3 length: 14; CDR3 DNA: TGTGCCAGCAGTCCTTGGCAGGGCTTACGGGGCTACACCTTC; CDR3 protein: CASSPWQGLRGYTF
J gene: TRBJ2-2; V gene: TRBV19; D gene: -; clone size: -; CDR3 length: 14; CDR3 DNA: TGTGCCAGTAGTACGACTTCGAACACCGGGGAGCTGTTTTTT; CDR3 protein: CASSTTSNTGELFF
J gene: TRBJ1-5; V gene: TRBV19; D gene: TRBD1; clone size: few; CDR3 length: 15; CDR3 DNA: TGTGCCAGTAGTCGTCCCGGGACAGGGATTGAGCCCCAGCATTTT; CDR3 protein: CASSRPGTGIEPQHF
J gene: TRBJ1-2; V gene: TRBV6-5; D gene: -; clone size: -; CDR3 length: 13; CDR3 DNA: TGTGCCAGCAGTCGGGACGGGCTATATGGCTACACCTTC; CDR3 protein: CASSRDGLYGYTF
J gene: TRBJ2-5; V gene: TRBV30; D gene: TRBD2; clone size: -; CDR3 length: 17; CDR3 DNA: TGTGCCTGGAGTATGAGAGGGAGCGGGGGTTGGAAAGAGACCCAGTACTTC; CDR3 protein: CAWSMRGSGGWKETQYF
J gene: TRBJ2-2; V gene: TRBV4-2; D gene: TRBD1; clone size: -; CDR3 length: 15; CDR3 DNA: TGTGCCAGCAGCCTCCGGGACAGGGCGATCGGGGAGCTGTTTTTT; CDR3 protein: CASSLRDRAIGELFF
J gene: TRBJ2-3; V gene: TRBV7-3; D gene: TRBD2; clone size: -; CDR3 length: 16; CDR3 DNA: TGTGCCAGCAGCTTACGACTAGCGGGATCCACAGATACGCAGTATTTT; CDR3 protein: CASSLRLAGSTDTQYF
J gene: TRBJ1-3; V gene: TRBV5-1; D gene: -; clone size: -; CDR3 length: 14; CDR3 DNA: TGCGCCAGCAGCTTGGGCAGCTCTGGAAACACCATATATTTT; CDR3 protein: CASSLGSSGNTIYF
J gene: TRBJ2-1; V gene: TRBV19; D gene: -; clone size: -; CDR3 length: 14; CDR3 DNA: TGTGCCAGCAAAGCAATGGCAAGGGGGAGTGAGCAGTTCTTC; CDR3 protein: CASKAMARGSEQFF
J gene: TRBJ2-7; V gene: TRBV6-1; D gene: -; clone size: -; CDR3 length: 14; CDR3 DNA: TGTGCCAGCATCAGGGGCCGCCTCTCCTACGAGCAGTACTTC; CDR3 protein: CASIRGRLSYEQYF
J gene: TRBJ1-5; V gene: TRBV7-2; D gene: TRBD1; clone size: -; CDR3 length: 14; CDR3 DNA: TGTGCCAGCAGCGCAGGGGGGGGGCTGCAGCCCCAGCATTTT; CDR3 protein: CASSAGGGLQPQHF
J gene: TRBJ1-5; V gene: TRBV7-9; D gene: -; clone size: -; CDR3 length: 13; CDR3 DNA: TGTGCCAGCAGCTTATTACCCAATCAGCCCCAGCATTTT; CDR3 protein: CASSLLPNQPQHF
J gene: TRBJ1-5; V gene: TRBV2; D gene: TRBD1; clone size: -; CDR3 length: 13; CDR3 DNA: TGTGCCAGCAGTGGGACAGGGCATCAGCCCCAGCATTTT; CDR3 protein: CASSGTGHQPQHF
J gene: TRBJ1-1; V gene: TRBV5-1; D gene: -; clone size: -; CDR3 length: 13; CDR3 DNA: TGCGCCAGCAGCTTGAGGGTTAACACTGAAGCTTTCTTT; CDR3 protein: CASSLRVNTEAFF
J gene: TRBJ1-5; V gene: TRBV7-2; D gene: -; clone size: once; CDR3 length: 14; CDR3 DNA: TGTGCCAGCAGCTTAACAGGGCTCACTCAGCCCCAGCATTTT; CDR3 protein: CASSLTGLTQPQHF
J gene: TRBJ1-4; V gene: TRBV28; D gene: -; clone size: -; CDR3 length: 14; CDR3 DNA: TGTGCCAGCAGTTTATTGGCAACTAATGAAAAACTGTTTTTT; CDR3 protein: CASSLLATNEKLFF
J gene: TRBJ1-1; V gene: TRBV28; D gene: -; clone size: -; CDR3 length: 15; CDR3 DNA: TGTGCCAGCAGTCCCTCCGACACCTTGAACACTGAAGCTTTCTTT; CDR3 protein: CASSPSDTLNTEAFF
J gene: TRBJ2-1; V gene: TRBV7-3; D gene: TRBD2; clone size: -; CDR3 length: 15; CDR3 DNA: TGTGCCAGCAGCTTAAGCACTAGCGGGACGGGTGAGCAGTTCTTC; CDR3 protein: CASSLSTSGTGEQFF
J gene: TRBJ2-1; V gene: TRBV6-5; D gene: TRBD1; clone size: -; CDR3 length: 13; CDR3 DNA: TGTGCCAGCAGTAGGGGACAGGGAAATGAGCAGTTCTTC; CDR3 protein: CASSRGQGNEQFF
J gene: TRBJ1-2; V gene: TRBV28; D gene: -; clone size: -; CDR3 length: 13; CDR3 DNA: TGTGCCAGCAGAATCGGGACCGATTATGGCTACACCTTC; CDR3 protein: CASRIGTDYGYTF
J gene: TRBJ1-5; V gene: TRBV18; D gene: -; clone size: -; CDR3 length: 13; CDR3 DNA: TGTGCCAGCTCACCAGGCAGCAATCAGCCCCAGCATTTT; CDR3 protein: CASSPGSNQPQHF
J gene: TRBJ2-3; V gene: TRBV19; D gene: TRBD2; clone size: -; CDR3 length: 13; CDR3 DNA: TGTGCCAGTAGTAGCGGGGGGGCGAATACGCAGTATTTT; CDR3 protein: CASSSGGANTQYF
J gene: TRBJ1-1; V gene: TRBV2; D gene: -; clone size: once; CDR3 length: 13; CDR3 DNA: TGTGCCAGCAGTGTGTGGGGGAACACTGAAGCTTTCTTT; CDR3 protein: CASSVWGNTEAFF
J gene: TRBJ2-2; V gene: TRBV4-3; D gene: -; clone size: -; CDR3 length: 15; CDR3 DNA: TGCGCCAGCAGCCAAGCGAAGGCGGGCTCCGGGGAGCTGTTTTTT; CDR3 protein: CASSQAKAGSGELFF
J gene: TRBJ2-1; V gene: TRBV21-1; D gene: -; clone size: -; CDR3 length: 17; CDR3 DNA: TGTGCCAGCAGAGTTCCGGGAGGGACGAGCTCCTACAATGAGCAGTTCTTC; CDR3 protein: CASRVPGGTSSYNEQFF
J gene: TRBJ1-4; V gene: TRBV5-1; D gene: -; clone size: -; CDR3 length: 13; CDR3 DNA: TGCGCCAGCAGCTGGCTACAGGGTGAAAAACTGTTTTTT; CDR3 protein: CASSWLQGEKLFF
J gene: TRBJ2-7; V gene: TRBV11-2; D gene: -; clone size: -; CDR3 length: 13; CDR3 DNA: TGTGCCAGCAGCCACCCTGGGCCTTACGAGCAGTACTTC; CDR3 protein: CASSHPGPYEQYF
J gene: TRBJ2-1; V gene: TRBV4-3; D gene: -; clone size: -; CDR3 length: 15; CDR3 DNA: TGCGCCAGCAGCCAAGACTGGAGGGGATACAATGAGCAGTTCTTC; CDR3 protein: CASSQDWRGYNEQFF
J gene: TRBJ1-1; V gene: TRBV5-1; D gene: -; clone size: -; CDR3 length: 14; CDR3 DNA: TGCGCCAGCAGCTTGGTACCCACGGGGGTCGAAGCTTTCTTT; CDR3 protein: CASSLVPTGVEAFF
J gene: TRBJ2-7; V gene: TRBV4-1; D gene: -; clone size: -; CDR3 length: 14; CDR3 DNA: TGCGCCAGCAGCCAGGGACTCTGGACCTACGAGCAGTACTTC; CDR3 protein: CASSQGLWTYEQYF
J gene: TRBJ2-3; V gene: TRBV7-3; D gene: -; clone size: -; CDR3 length: 14; CDR3 DNA: TGTGCCAGCAGCTTAATGACTAGCACAGATACGCAGTATTTT; CDR3 protein: CASSLMTSTDTQYF
J gene: TRBJ1-5; V gene: TRBV18; D gene: TRBD1; clone size: -; CDR3 length: 14; CDR3 DNA: TGTGCCAGCTCACCAGACAGGGAGAATCAGCCCCAGCATTTT; CDR3 protein: CASSPDRENQPQHF
J gene: TRBJ1-3; V gene: TRBV4-3; D gene: -; clone size: once; CDR3 length: 17; CDR3 DNA: TGCGCCAGCAGCCAAGATCGATGGTTAGGGGATGGAAACACCATATATTTT; CDR3 protein: CASSQDRWLGDGNTIYF
J gene: TRBJ1-1; V gene: TRBV6-6; D gene: -; clone size: -; CDR3 length: 14; CDR3 DNA: TGTGCCAGCAGTTACGGAAGGATGAACACTGAAGCTTTCTTT; CDR3 protein: CASSYGRMNTEAFF
J gene: TRBJ2-7; V gene: TRBV11-3; D gene: -; clone size: -; CDR3 length: 14; CDR3 DNA: TGTGCCAGCAGCCTCCTTCGGTTCTCCTACGAGCAGTACTTC; CDR3 protein: CASSLLRFSYEQYF
J gene: TRBJ2-2; V gene: TRBV6-6; D gene: TRBD1; clone size: -; CDR3 length: 16; CDR3 DNA: TGTGCCAGCAGTTACTCGCTAAACAGGGGGCCCGGGGAGCTGTTTTTT; CDR3 protein: CASSYSLNRGPGELFF
J gene: TRBJ1-1; V gene: TRBV20-1; D gene: -; clone size: -; CDR3 length: 11; CDR3 DNA: TGCAGTGCTACCCGGGAGACTGAAGCTTTCTTT; CDR3 protein: CSATRETEAFF
J gene: TRBJ1-1; V gene: TRBV4-3; D gene: TRBD1; clone size: -; CDR3 length: 14; CDR3 DNA: TGCGCCAGCAGCCCCTCGGACAGGGGATCTGAAGCTTTCTTT; CDR3 protein: CASSPSDRGSEAFF